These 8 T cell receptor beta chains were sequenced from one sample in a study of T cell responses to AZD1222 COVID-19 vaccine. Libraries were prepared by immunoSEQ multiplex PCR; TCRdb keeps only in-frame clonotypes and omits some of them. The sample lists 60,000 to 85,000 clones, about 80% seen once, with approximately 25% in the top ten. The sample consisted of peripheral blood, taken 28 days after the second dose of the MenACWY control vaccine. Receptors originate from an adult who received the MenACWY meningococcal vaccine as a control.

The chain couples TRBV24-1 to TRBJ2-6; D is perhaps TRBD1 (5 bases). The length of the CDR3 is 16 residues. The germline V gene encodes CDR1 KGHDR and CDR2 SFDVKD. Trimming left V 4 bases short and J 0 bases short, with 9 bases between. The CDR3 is CATSDLDNSGANVLTF. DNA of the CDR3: TGTGCCACCAGTGACCTGGACAACTCTGGGGCCAACGTCCTGACTTTC.

The CDR3 here is CASSISHWSTSSGYTF. The CDR3 region has the DNA TGTGCCAGTAGTATATCCCACTGGTCGACAAGTTCTGGCTACACCTTC. V usage is TRBV19 and J usage is TRBJ1-2; D is uncertain. CDR3 length equals 16 residues. The V end lost 2 bases, the J end lost 7 bases, and 20 bases lay between the germline ends. Looked up from germline, CDR1 is LNHDA and CDR2 is SQIVND (reference sequence).

The CDR3 DNA reads as TGCAGCGTTGTGGTGTCTGGGGCCAACGTCCTGACTTTC. Its protein product is CSVVVSGANVLTF. V gene TRBV29-1 combines with J gene TRBJ2-6, with unresolved D. This CDR3 has 13 amino acids. Between the trimmed V and J ends, which lost 4 bases and 1 base, there was a span of 5 bases. Germline loops: CDR1 SQVTM, CDR2 ANQGSEA.

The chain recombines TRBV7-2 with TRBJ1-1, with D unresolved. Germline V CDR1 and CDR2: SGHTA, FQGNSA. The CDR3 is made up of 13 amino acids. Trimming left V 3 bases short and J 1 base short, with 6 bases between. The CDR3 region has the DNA TGTGCCAGCAGCTTCTCAGAGAACACTGAAGCTTTCTTT. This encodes CASSFSENTEAFF.

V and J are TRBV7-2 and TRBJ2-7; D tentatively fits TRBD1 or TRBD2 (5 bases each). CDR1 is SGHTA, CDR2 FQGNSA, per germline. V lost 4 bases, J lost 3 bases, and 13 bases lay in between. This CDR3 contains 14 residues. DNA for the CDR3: TGTGCCAGCAGCTCGGGACCCATGGGCTACGAGCAGTACTTC. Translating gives CASSSGPMGYEQYF.

As DNA, the CDR3 is TGTGCCAGCAGCAAAGGGGGGAGGGAATGGGAAAAACTGTTTTTT. It is translated as CASSKGGREWEKLFF. The rearrangement links TRBV6-5 to TRBJ1-4, with D tentatively TRBD1 (6 bases). The germline V gene encodes CDR1 MNHEY and CDR2 SVGAGI. V lost 6 bases, J lost 8 bases, and 19 bases lay in between. This CDR3 has 15 residues.

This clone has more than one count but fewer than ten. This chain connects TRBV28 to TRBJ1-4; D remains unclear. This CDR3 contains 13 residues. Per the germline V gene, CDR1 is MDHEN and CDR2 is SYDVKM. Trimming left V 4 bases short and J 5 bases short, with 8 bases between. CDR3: CASSYEGNEKLFF. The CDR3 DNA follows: TGTGCCAGCAGTTATGAAGGAAATGAAAAACTGTTTTTT.

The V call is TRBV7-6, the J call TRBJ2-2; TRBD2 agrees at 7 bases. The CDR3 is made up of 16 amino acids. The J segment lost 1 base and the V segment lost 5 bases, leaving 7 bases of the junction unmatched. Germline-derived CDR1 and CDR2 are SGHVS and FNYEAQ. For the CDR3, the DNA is TGTGCCAGCAGCCCTCAGGCTAGCGGGAACACCGGGGAGCTGTTTTTT. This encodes CASSPQASGNTGELFF.